This entry describes one T cell receptor beta chain. The antigen remains unidentified. Repertoires were generated with immunoSEQ multiplex PCR, while TCRdb's copy carries only in-frame clones and drops some. Seen here are 100,000 to 150,000 clones, 85% to 90% observed once, and the top ten hold 1.1%. This sample is drawn from a study of cytomegalovirus exposure and HLA in healthy donors. Study results and limitations: For most TCR sequences rarity was the rule, although some public TCRs occurred in many donors. The tendency of first-cohort TCR clusters to co-occur in the 120 validation repertoires was the finding of a later analysis. Diagnosis of cytomegalovirus status made by the classifier reportedly showed high specificity and sensitivity.

Germline CDR1 SGDLS, CDR2 YYNGEE. Losses at the gene ends were 3 bases for V and 6 bases for J; bases not matched to a gene: 9. The CDR3 length is 15 residues. The source of this sequence is a young woman in good health and CMV-seronegative. Specimen: PBMCs. The rearrangement joins TRBV9 to TRBJ2-1; 7 nucleotides align to TRBD2. The CDR3 loop is CASSAGGGAFNEQFF. The DNA of the CDR3 is TGTGCCAGCAGCGCGGGGGGAGGAGCTTTCAATGAGCAGTTCTTC.